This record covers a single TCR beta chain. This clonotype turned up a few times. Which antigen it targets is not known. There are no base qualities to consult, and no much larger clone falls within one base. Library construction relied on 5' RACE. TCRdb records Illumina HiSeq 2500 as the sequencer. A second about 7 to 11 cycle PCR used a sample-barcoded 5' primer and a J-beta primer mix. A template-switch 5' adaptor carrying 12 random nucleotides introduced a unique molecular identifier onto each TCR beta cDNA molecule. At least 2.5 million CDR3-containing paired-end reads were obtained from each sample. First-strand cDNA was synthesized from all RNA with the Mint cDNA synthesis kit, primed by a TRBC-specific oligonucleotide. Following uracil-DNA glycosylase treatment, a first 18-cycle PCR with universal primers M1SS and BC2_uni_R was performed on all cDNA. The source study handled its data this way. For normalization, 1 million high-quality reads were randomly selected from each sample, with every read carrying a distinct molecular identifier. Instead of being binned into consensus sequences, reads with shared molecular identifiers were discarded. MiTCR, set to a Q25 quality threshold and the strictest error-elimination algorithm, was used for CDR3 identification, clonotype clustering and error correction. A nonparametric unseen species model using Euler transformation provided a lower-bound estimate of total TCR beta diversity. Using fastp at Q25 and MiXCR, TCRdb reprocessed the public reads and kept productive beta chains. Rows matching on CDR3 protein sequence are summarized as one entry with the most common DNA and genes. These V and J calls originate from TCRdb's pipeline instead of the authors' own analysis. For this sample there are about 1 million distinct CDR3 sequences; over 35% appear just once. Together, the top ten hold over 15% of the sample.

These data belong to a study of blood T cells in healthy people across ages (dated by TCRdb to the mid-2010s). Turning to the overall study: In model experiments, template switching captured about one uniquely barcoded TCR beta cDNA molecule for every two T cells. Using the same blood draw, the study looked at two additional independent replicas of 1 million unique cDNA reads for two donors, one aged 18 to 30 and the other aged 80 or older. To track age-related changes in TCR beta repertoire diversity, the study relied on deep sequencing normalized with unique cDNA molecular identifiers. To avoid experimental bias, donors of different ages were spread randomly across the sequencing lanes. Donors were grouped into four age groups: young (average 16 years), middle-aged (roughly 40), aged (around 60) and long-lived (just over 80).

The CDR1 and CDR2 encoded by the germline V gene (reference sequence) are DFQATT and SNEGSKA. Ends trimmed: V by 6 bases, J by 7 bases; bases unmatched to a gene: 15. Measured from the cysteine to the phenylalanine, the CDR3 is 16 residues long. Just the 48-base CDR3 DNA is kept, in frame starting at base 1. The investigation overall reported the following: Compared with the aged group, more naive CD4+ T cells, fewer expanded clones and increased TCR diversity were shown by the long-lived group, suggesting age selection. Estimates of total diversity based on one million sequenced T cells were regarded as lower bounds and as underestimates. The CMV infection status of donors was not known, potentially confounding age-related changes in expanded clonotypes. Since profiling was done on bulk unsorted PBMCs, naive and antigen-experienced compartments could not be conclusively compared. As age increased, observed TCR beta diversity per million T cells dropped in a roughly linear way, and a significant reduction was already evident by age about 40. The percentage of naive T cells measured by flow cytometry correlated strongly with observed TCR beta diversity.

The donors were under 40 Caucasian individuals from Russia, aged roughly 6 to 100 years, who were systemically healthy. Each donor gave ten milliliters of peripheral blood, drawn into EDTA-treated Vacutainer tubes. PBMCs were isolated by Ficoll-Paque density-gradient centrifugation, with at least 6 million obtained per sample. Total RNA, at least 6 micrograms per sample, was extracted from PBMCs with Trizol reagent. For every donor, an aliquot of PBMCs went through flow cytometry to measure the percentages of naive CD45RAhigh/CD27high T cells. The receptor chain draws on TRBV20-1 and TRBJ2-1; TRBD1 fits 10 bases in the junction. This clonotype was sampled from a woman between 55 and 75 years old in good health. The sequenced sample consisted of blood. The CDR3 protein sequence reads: CSAPPGDRGLGNEQFF. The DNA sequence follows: TGCAGTGCCCCTCCTGGGGACAGGGGCCTAGGAAATGAGCAGTTCTTC.